A selection of T cell receptor beta chains follows, all from one sample in a study of blood T cell repertoires in COVID-19. Sequencing was performed with immunoSEQ multiplex PCR; in TCRdb, only in-frame clones are kept and a portion is missing. The repertoire holds 120,000 to 150,000 clones, with around 81% as singletons. Material for sequencing was peripheral blood. These receptors came from a man aged 55 to 70 with active or convalescent COVID-19. CDR3s include the opening cysteine and the closing phenylalanine or tryptophan. The D gene is left open where the match is weak. Only some rows state a clone size, as once, few, many or a class for expanded clones.

abundance	v_gene	d_gene	j_gene	len	CDR3nt	CDR3aa
few	TRBV7-9	TRBD1	TRBJ2-7	16	TGTGCCAGCAGCGCGATGGACAGGGGTGGGCCCTACGAGCAGTACTTC	CASSAMDRGGPYEQYF
.	TRBV15	TRBD1	TRBJ2-3	14	TGTGCCACCAGTCTACAGGGGCCCGGAGATACGCAGTATTTT	CATSLQGPGDTQYF
.	TRBV9	.	TRBJ1-3	15	TGTGCCAGCAGCGTAGGCAGGTACTCTGGAAACACCATATATTTT	CASSVGRYSGNTIYF
.	TRBV10-3	.	TRBJ2-1	15	TGTGCCATCAGTGAGTCGGTACGGGTATCGAGTGAGCAGTTCTTC	CAISESVRVSSEQFF
.	TRBV7-2	.	TRBJ2-2	13	TGTGCCAGCAGCCCCATCCACACCGGGGAGCTGTTTTTT	CASSPIHTGELFF
.	TRBV18	.	TRBJ1-6	13	TGTGCCAGCTCACCCGGTTATAATTCACCCCTCCACTTT	CASSPGYNSPLHF
.	TRBV5-1	.	TRBJ2-7	18	TGCGCCAGCAGCTTGGCCCTTCCCTCGCGGGTCAGAGACTACGAGCAGTACTTC	CASSLALPSRVRDYEQYF
.	TRBV6-5	.	TRBJ2-7	14	TGTGCCAGCAGCCTCCAGGGGGGTCCTTACGAGCAGTACTTC	CASSLQGGPYEQYF
.	TRBV5-1	.	TRBJ2-7	16	TGCGCCAGCAACGATAGGGGGAGGGCTTACACTTACGAGCAGTACTTC	CASNDRGRAYTYEQYF
once	TRBV29-1	TRBD1	TRBJ1-5	14	TGCAGCGTCGGACAGGGGGCCGAAGGTCAGCCCCAGCATTTT	CSVGQGAEGQPQHF
.	TRBV9	.	TRBJ1-6	17	TGTGCCAGCAGTTCCTCAAGGGGGGGAACGAATAATTCACCCCTCCACTTT	CASSSSRGGTNNSPLHF
.	TRBV7-2	TRBD1	TRBJ1-5	15	TGTGCCAGCAGCTTCGACAGGGGCCGTGATCAGCCCCAGCATTTT	CASSFDRGRDQPQHF
once	TRBV18	TRBD1	TRBJ1-1	13	TGTGCCAGCTCACCCCAGGGGGACACTGAAGCTTTCTTT	CASSPQGDTEAFF
.	TRBV11-2	TRBD1	TRBJ2-3	14	TGTGCCAGCACCCCCTCGACAGGGGTCGATACGCAGTATTTT	CASTPSTGVDTQYF
.	TRBV3-1/TRBV3-2	.	TRBJ2-1	13	TGTGCCAGCAGCCAAGCCCGACGAGGTGAGCAGTTCTTC	CASSQARRGEQFF
many	TRBV28	TRBD1	TRBJ1-2	13	TGTGCCAGCAGTTTAAGCAGGGGGTCCGGCTACACCTTC	CASSLSRGSGYTF
.	TRBV29-1	.	TRBJ2-3	15	TGCAGCGTTGACGGCACGGGAGAAACAACAGATACGCAGTATTTT	CSVDGTGETTDTQYF
few	TRBV5-1	TRBD1	TRBJ2-2	15	TGCGCCAGCAGCCCCACCGGGACAGTCTCCGGGGAGCTGTTTTTT	CASSPTGTVSGELFF
.	TRBV12-3/TRBV12-4	.	TRBJ1-2	13	TGTGCCAGCACCTCTTCAGCGGGTGGCGGCTACACCTTC	CASTSSAGGGYTF
.	TRBV7-9	.	TRBJ2-2	13	TGTGCCAGCAGCCGGGAGTACACCGGGGAGCTGTTTTTT	CASSREYTGELFF
.	TRBV7-2	TRBD1	TRBJ2-3	16	TGTGCCAGCAGGGTCGGGACAGGCCTCTGGGAAGATACGCAGTATTTT	CASRVGTGLWEDTQYF
.	TRBV27	.	TRBJ1-5	15	TGTGCCAGCAGTAGCTGGGGCCGGGGCAATCAGCCCCAGCATTTT	CASSSWGRGNQPQHF
.	TRBV28	.	TRBJ2-5	12	TGTGCCGCGGCTCGGGATCGAAGGACCCAGTACTTC	CAAARDRRTQYF
once	TRBV19	TRBD1	TRBJ1-2	17	TGTGCCAGTAGTACCACCCGCGACAGGGCTGGTGTGGGAGGCTACACCTTC	CASSTTRDRAGVGGYTF